This T cell receptor (beta chain) was profiled in a study of memory CD4+ T cells and cytomegalovirus serostatus. Background on the study: This sample comes from healthy Belgian adults, under 10 CMV seropositive, 24 seronegative.

As to this clone: Its antigen remains unidentified.

The sort gate was single viable CD3+CD4+CD8-CD45RO+ cells for memory CD4+ T cells. Positive selection with CD4 microbeads enriched total CD4+ T cells. This CDR3 region has 15 residues. V lost 0 bases, J lost 6 bases, and 7 bases stayed unmatched. Notes on the study in general: The CMV-associated TCR signature appears largely within the CD4+ memory repertoire.

TCRdb keeps only in-frame clones here, not all; method: immunoSEQ multiplex PCR. In the table there are around 60,000 clones, around four fifths of which are singletons. Sequenced sample: memory CD4+ T cells from blood. This rearrangement joins TRBV23-1 to TRBJ1-1; 7 nucleotides agree with TRBD1. TRBV23-1 counts as an open reading frame of uncertain function. The TCR was taken from an adult in good health and CMV-seronegative. The CDR3 loop reads CASSQSKRQGSEAFF. The CDR3 bases are TGCGCCAGCAGTCAATCCAAAAGACAGGGATCTGAAGCTTTCTTT.